This is a list of T cell receptor beta chains from one sample in a study of blood T cell repertoires in COVID-19. The repertoire was sequenced with immunoSEQ multiplex PCR; TCRdb's copy has only in-frame clones and lacks some. The sample has roughly 100,000 clones, more than 75% seen once. Sequencing was performed on peripheral blood. These receptors were collected from a man in his sixties or seventies with acute or convalescent COVID-19. Each CDR3 is given with its conserved first and last residue. Fields, in order: J gene, clone size, V gene, D gene, CDR3 DNA, CDR3 protein. The D gene is left open where the match is weak. Clone size is shown for a subset of rows, as once, few, many or a class of expanded clone.

J: TRBJ1-2
size: many
V: TRBV27
D: -
DNA: TGTGCCAGCAGTATTAAACCAGGGACTAACTATGGCTACACCTTC
CDR3: CASSIKPGTNYGYTF

J: TRBJ2-7
size: once
V: TRBV13
D: TRBD2
DNA: TGTGCCAGCAGCTCGACTAGCGGGAGTCAGGGGCAGTACTTC
CDR3: CASSSTSGSQGQYF

J: TRBJ1-5
size: few
V: TRBV19
D: -
DNA: TGTGCCAGCCACCCCAGAAATAGCAATCAGCCCCAGCATTTT
CDR3: CASHPRNSNQPQHF

J: TRBJ1-1
size: -
V: TRBV5-4
D: -
DNA: TGTGCCAGCAGCTACTCTTCGGGTAGAGGCAATGAAGCTTTCTTT
CDR3: CASSYSSGRGNEAFF

J: TRBJ1-2
size: -
V: TRBV21-1
D: -
DNA: TGTGCCAGCAGCCCAGAAAGAGTGGACCGGGGGAAAAACTATGGCTACACCTTC
CDR3: CASSPERVDRGKNYGYTF

J: TRBJ1-6
size: -
V: TRBV6-5
D: -
DNA: TGTGCCAGCACCGGGCGGGGGTCCGATTCACCCCTCCACTTT
CDR3: CASTGRGSDSPLHF

J: TRBJ1-1
size: few
V: TRBV21-1
D: -
DNA: TGTGCCAGCAGCAAAGGAAGGGTTGGCAGGGGGTGGACTGAAGCTTTCTTT
CDR3: CASSKGRVGRGWTEAFF

J: TRBJ2-2
size: -
V: TRBV4-1
D: -
DNA: TGCGCCAGCAGCCAAGAGACCCGCGCGGGCGGCACCGGGGAGCTGTTTTTT
CDR3: CASSQETRAGGTGELFF

J: TRBJ1-1
size: -
V: TRBV6-5
D: -
DNA: TGTGCCAGCAACGGGGGGGCAGGGTATGCTGAAGCTTTCTTT
CDR3: CASNGGAGYAEAFF

J: TRBJ2-3
size: -
V: TRBV18
D: TRBD1
DNA: TGTGCCAGCTCACTGGGGACAGGGCGCACAGATACGCAGTATTTT
CDR3: CASSLGTGRTDTQYF

J: TRBJ1-1
size: few
V: TRBV6-4
D: -
DNA: TGTGCCAGCAGTGACGGGGAGGGTGGCACTGAAGCTTTCTTT
CDR3: CASSDGEGGTEAFF

J: TRBJ2-1
size: few
V: TRBV2
D: TRBD1
DNA: TGTGCCAGCAGGGTGACAGGGGACAATGAGCAGTTCTTC
CDR3: CASRVTGDNEQFF

J: TRBJ2-7
size: -
V: TRBV4-1
D: -
DNA: TGCGCCAGCAGCCAACACTACGAGCAGTACTTC
CDR3: CASSQHYEQYF

J: TRBJ1-4
size: -
V: TRBV19
D: -
DNA: TGTGCCAGTAGTACCTTATGGGCGCAGGATAATGAAAAACTGTTTTTT
CDR3: CASSTLWAQDNEKLFF

J: TRBJ1-2
size: -
V: TRBV19
D: -
DNA: TGTGCCAGTAGTGAGGTGCCCTATGGCTACACCTTC
CDR3: CASSEVPYGYTF

J: TRBJ2-1
size: -
V: TRBV5-5
D: -
DNA: TGTGCCAGCAGCTTATCTACGAGCTCCTACAATGAGCAGTTCTTC
CDR3: CASSLSTSSYNEQFF

J: TRBJ1-2
size: -
V: TRBV19
D: TRBD1
DNA: TGTGCCAGTAGTGCCCCCGGGACAGGGGGCTTCTTGGGGAACTATGGCTACACCTTC
CDR3: CASSAPGTGGFLGNYGYTF

J: TRBJ1-1
size: -
V: TRBV12-3/TRBV12-4
D: -
DNA: TGTGCCAGCAGTTTGGCAGGCCTCGAAGCTTTCTTT
CDR3: CASSLAGLEAFF

J: TRBJ2-5
size: -
V: TRBV2
D: -
DNA: TGTGCCAGCAGTGAAGCACTTAAGACCCAGTACTTC
CDR3: CASSEALKTQYF

J: TRBJ1-5
size: -
V: TRBV4-1
D: TRBD1
DNA: TGCGCCAGCAGCCATGGGACAGGGGGCAATCAGCCCCAGCATTTT
CDR3: CASSHGTGGNQPQHF

J: TRBJ2-7
size: -
V: TRBV27
D: -
DNA: TGTGCCAGCAGTTTGGCAGGGGCAGGTAGCGAGCAGTACTTC
CDR3: CASSLAGAGSEQYF

J: TRBJ1-2
size: -
V: TRBV2
D: TRBD1
DNA: TGTGCCAGCATCCAGGGGGCAGATACTAACTATGGCTACACCTTC
CDR3: CASIQGADTNYGYTF

J: TRBJ1-1
size: once
V: TRBV19
D: -
DNA: TGTGCCAGCCGGGACTATATGGCCCTGAACACTGAAGCTTTCTTT
CDR3: CASRDYMALNTEAFF